The 27 T cell receptor beta chains reported below all come from one sample, sequenced in a study of T cells in Graves' hyperthyroidism and ophthalmopathy (dated by TCRdb to the late 2010s). Libraries were prepared through multiplex PCR. Data came from an Illumina HiSeq 2000. The TCR beta CDR3 regions were amplified from the RNA transcripts. For the first round of RT-PCR on the TCR CDR3, the HTBI primer set was used together with the Qiagen OneStep RT-PCR kit. TCRdb took the public reads, trimmed them with fastp at Q25, ran MiXCR for clone calling and kept in-frame beta chains. Each entry merges the rows of one CDR3 protein and shows their most common DNA and genes. In this sample the table shows about 600,000 distinct CDR3 sequences, about 14% of which occur a single time. The ten most abundant clones make up 6.5% to 9% of the sample. The sample was blood. Source of these receptors: a woman aged 18-35 years with Graves' ophthalmopathy.

This clonotype appeared many times. J is TRBJ2-7 and V is TRBV7-8, with 9 positions matching TRBD2. The CDR3 consists of 14 residues. V gave up 8 bases and J gave up 5 bases; unmatched junction bases: 10. Germline values: CDR1 SGHVS, CDR2 FQNEAQ. CDR3 coding DNA: TGTGCCAGCGTCCTTAGCGGGAGTGTACACGAGCAGTACTTC. Residues: CASVLSGSVHEQYF.

This clonotype was observed many times. The V gene is TRBV28, the J gene TRBJ1-2, with D perhaps TRBD1 (6 bases). Germline assignment: CDR1 MDHEN and CDR2 SYDVKM. CDR3 length: 14 amino acids. Trimming stripped 5 bases from V and 4 bases from J, with 14 bases between. The CDR3 region is CASSRGLAGYGYTF. The CDR3 bases are TGTGCCAGCAGTAGGGGGTTGGCAGGCTATGGCTACACCTTC.

This clonotype was observed many times. The V call is TRBV6-5, the J call TRBJ1-1, with D unresolved. The CDR3 spans 12 residues. The V end lost 2 bases, the J end lost 7 bases, and 8 bases lay between the germline ends. Germline CDR1 reads MNHEY; CDR2 reads SVGAGI. The CDR3 DNA sequence: TGTGCCAGCAGTTACCCGATGGGTGAAGCTTTCTTT. Protein product: CASSYPMGEAFF.

This clonotype showed up many times. J is TRBJ1-5 and V is TRBV12-3 or TRBV12-4; 7 bases are shared with TRBD1. Trimming took 6 bases from V and 7 from J; bases not matched to a gene: 9. The CDR3 contains 14 residues. The CDR3 region is CASRLGGINQPQHF. The CDR3 nucleotides read TGTGCCAGCAGACTAGGGGGCATCAACCAGCCCCAGCATTTT.

This clonotype was picked up a small number of times. The chain has TRBV27 and TRBJ1-6, with a weak D call TRBD1 (6 bases). Germline CDR1 reads MNHEY; CDR2 reads SMNVEV (reference sequence). Between the trimmed V and J ends, which lost 6 bases and 4 bases, there was a span of 10 bases. The CDR3 consists of 14 residues. CDR3 loop: CASREGVYNSPLHF. CDR3 nucleotide sequence: TGTGCCAGCAGGGAGGGGGTTTATAATTCACCCCTCCACTTT.

For the CDR3, the DNA is TGTGCCACCAGCAGAGAGGGCGGTCTAGCGGGATATCCGGACGAGCAGTACTTC. It codes for CATSREGGLAGYPDEQYF. The V call is TRBV15, the J call TRBJ2-7; 9 bases match TRBD2. Germline CDR1 reads LNHNV; CDR2 reads YYDKDF (reference sequence). This CDR3 comprises 18 residues. V lost 0 bases to trimming and J lost 5 bases; unmatched junction nucleotides: 14.

This clonotype was detected only a few times. The chain couples TRBV29-1 to TRBJ2-1; D might be TRBD2 (6 bases). Germline CDR1 SQVTM, CDR2 ANQGSEA. This CDR3 contains 12 residues. Trimming took 7 bases from V and 8 from J, leaving 15 bases between them. The CDR3 DNA reads as TGCAGCGGGGGACTTCTGAGGGATGAGCAGTTCTTC. It yields the protein CSGGLLRDEQFF.

The CDR3, as DNA: TGTGCCAGCTCAGTACAACGGGTTGGGGAAAATGAAAAACTGTTTTTT. Residues: CASSVQRVGENEKLFF. The gene calls are TRBV18 and TRBJ1-4; D is ambiguous. CDR3 length: 16 amino acids. Trimming removed 5 bases at V and 5 bases at J, with 18 bases between. The V gene's germline CDR1 is KGHSH and CDR2 LQKENI.

The rearrangement uses TRBV4-2 and TRBJ1-1, with TRBD1 as a possible D gene (6 bases). V lost 4 bases, J lost 0 bases, and 12 bases lay in between. CDR1 and CDR2 from the germline V gene are LGHNA and YNFKEQ. This CDR3 is 15 amino acids long. The CDR3 region has the DNA TGTGCCAGCAGCCCCAACAGGGTTATGAACACTGAAGCTTTCTTT. Translation gives CASSPNRVMNTEAFF.

The chain has TRBV27 and TRBJ2-7; 7 positions match TRBD1. Trimming removed 6 bases from V and 2 bases from J; junction bases left unmatched: 7. Germline lookup yields CDR1 MNHEY and CDR2 SMNVEV (reference sequence). There are 14 residues in the CDR3. The CDR3 coding sequence is TGTGCCAGCAGGCTTGGGACAGTTCCCTACGAGCAGTACTTC. Its translation: CASRLGTVPYEQYF.

This chain links TRBV6-2 or TRBV6-3 with TRBJ1-3; unclear D gene. CDR3 size: 12 residues. Germline V gene data show CDR1 as MNHEY and CDR2 as SVGEGT. V lost 0 bases to trimming and J lost 15 bases, with 12 bases between them. The chain's CDR3 is CASSYSGRATYF. Written as DNA, the CDR3 is TGTGCCAGCAGTTACTCGGGGAGGGCGACATATTTT.

This clonotype occurred many times. This chain joins TRBV2 and TRBJ2-3; no clear D. V lost 7 bases, J lost 1 base, and 12 bases lay in between. Per germline, CDR1 SNHLY and CDR2 FYNNEI. The CDR3 spans 14 residues. CDR3 sequence reads: CASTSGRRTDTQYF. DNA of the CDR3: TGTGCCAGCACCTCCGGGCGCCGCACAGATACGCAGTATTTT.

This clonotype was observed at least ten times. The chain joins TRBV24-1 to TRBJ2-1, with 11 bases that match TRBD2. Germline values: CDR1 KGHDR, CDR2 SFDVKD. V shed 1 base and J 6 bases; nucleotides not matched to a gene: 7. The CDR3 sequence is 17 residues long. This chain's CDR3 is CATSDLLAGEGRNEQFF. CDR3 coding DNA: TGTGCCACCAGTGATTTACTAGCGGGAGAAGGGCGCAATGAGCAGTTCTTC.

The genes are TRBV9 and TRBJ2-7; 7 nucleotides line up with TRBD2. CDR3 length equals 21 residues. J lost 0 bases, V lost 0 bases, and 21 bases had no gene match. CDR1 and CDR2 from the germline V gene are SGDLS and YYNGEE. In DNA, the CDR3 is TGTGCCAGCAGCGTAGCTGAAGGATTGATGGGCGGGAGTTCACCCTCCTACGAGCAGTACTTC. It codes for CASSVAEGLMGGSSPSYEQYF. The whole variable domain, filled in from reference TRBV9 and TRBJ2-7, reads DSGVTQTPKHLITATGQRVTLRCSPRSGDLSVYWYQQSLDQGLQFLIQYYNGEERAKGNILERFSAQQFPDLHSELNLSSLELGDSALYFCASSVAEGLMGGSSPSYEQYFGPGTRLTVT.

At least ten counts were recorded for this clonotype. This CDR3 is CASSQEPASHTSLNEQFF. In nucleotides, the CDR3 is TGTGCCAGCAGCCAAGAACCGGCTAGCCATACTTCTTTGAATGAGCAGTTCTTC. The chain carries TRBV3-1 and TRBJ2-1; D possibly corresponds to TRBD2 (5 bases). Germline V gene lookup returns CDR1 LGHDT and CDR2 YNNKEL (reference sequence). This CDR3 has 18 amino acids. Between the trimmed V and J ends, which lost 0 bases and 7 bases, there was a span of 22 bases.

The sample holds many counts of this clonotype. V gene TRBV7-9 combines with J gene TRBJ2-1; possible D gene TRBD2, 8 bases. CDR1 and CDR2 from the germline V gene are SEHNR and FQNEAQ (reference sequence). V dropped 8 bases and J dropped 4 bases, with 15 bases sitting between them. This CDR3 contains 14 residues. This CDR3 is CASRGGTEYNEQFF. The CDR3 DNA sequence: TGTGCCAGCCGCGGGGGGACAGAATACAATGAGCAGTTCTTC.

This clonotype has more than one count but fewer than ten. The V and J genes are TRBV29-1 and TRBJ1-1, with TRBD1 as a possible D gene (5 bases). Germline-derived CDR1 and CDR2 are SQVTM and ANQGSEA. The CDR3 is 14 amino acids. V lost 3 bases and J lost 6, with 17 bases in between. In DNA form, the CDR3 reads TGCAGCGTTGAGGGAGGGGTCGGAGGCGCTGAAGCTTTCTTT. As protein: CSVEGGVGGAEAFF.

This clonotype has ten or more counts. This chain joins TRBV30 and TRBJ2-1, with D perhaps assigned TRBD1 or TRBD2 (5 bases each). The V gene's germline CDR1 is GTSNPN and CDR2 SVGIG (reference sequence). Trimming took 5 bases from V and 4 from J, leaving 6 bases between them. This CDR3 region has 11 residues. This CDR3 is CAWGGYNEQFF. CDR3 DNA: TGTGCCTGGGGGGGTTACAATGAGCAGTTCTTC.

This clonotype appeared many times. V usage is TRBV9 and J usage is TRBJ2-7; D gene ambiguous. This CDR3 has 15 amino acids. Germline V gene sequence: CDR1 SGDLS, CDR2 YYNGEE. The V end was cut by 0 bases, the J end by 4 bases, with 14 bases between. Written as DNA, the CDR3 is TGTGCCAGCAGCGTAGCCGTGGGGTACGCTTACGAGCAGTACTTC. Translated, it gives CASSVAVGYAYEQYF.

This clonotype has ten or more counts. The V call is TRBV20-1, the J call TRBJ2-7, with 10 bases lining up with TRBD2. Germline values: CDR1 DFQATT, CDR2 SNEGSKA (reference sequence). The CDR3 has 16 amino acids. V was pared by 3 bases and J by 3 bases, with 11 bases of the junction left unmatched. CDR3 nucleotide sequence: TGCAGTGCTAGTTCGCTAGCGGGAGACTTTCTCTACGAGCAGTACTTC. Protein: CSASSLAGDFLYEQYF.

V is TRBV27 and J is TRBJ2-1, with unresolved D. Trimming cost V 3 bases and J 9 bases, with 9 bases left between them. The CDR3 extends over 12 amino acids. The germline V gene has CDR1 MNHEY and CDR2 SMNVEV (reference sequence). The CDR3 sequence: CASSFPSREQFF. The CDR3 nucleotides are TGTGCCAGCAGTTTCCCCTCCCGTGAGCAGTTCTTC.

This clonotype has at least ten counts. The gene calls are TRBV7-9 and TRBJ2-4, with no clear D. This CDR3 has 11 amino acids. The V gene's germline CDR1 is SEHNR and CDR2 FQNEAQ (reference sequence). V lost 0 bases to trimming and J lost 7 bases, with 1 base between them. CDR3 loop: CASSLANIQYF. The DNA of the CDR3 is TGTGCCAGCAGCTTAGCCAACATTCAGTACTTC. Complete variable domain (other parts from reference TRBV7-9 and TRBJ2-4): DTGVSQNPRHKITKRGQNVTFRCDPISEHNRLYWYRQTLGQGPEFLTYFQNEAQLEKSRLLSDRFSAERPKGSFSTLEIQRTEQGDSAMYLCASSLANIQYFGAGTRLSVL.

The chain employs TRBV6-1 and TRBJ2-7; 13 positions agree with TRBD2. In germline, CDR1 is MNHNS, CDR2 SASEGT. V lost 6 bases to trimming and J lost 5 bases; unmatched junction nucleotides: 7. This CDR3 has 15 amino acids. CDR3 nucleotides: TGTGCCAGCAGAGAGGGACTAGCGGGAAGAGACGAGCAGTACTTC. Its protein is CASREGLAGRDEQYF.

Concerning this clonotype itself: A much larger clone differs by one base, so this may be a read error. The chain links TRBV6-5 to TRBJ1-4, with D maybe TRBD1 (5 bases). The CDR3 contains 14 residues. Germline assignment: CDR1 MNHEY and CDR2 SVGAGI. V dropped 5 bases and J dropped 6 bases, with 13 bases sitting between them. The CDR3 DNA reads as TGTGCCAGCAGTCACGGGGGGGGAGATGAAAAACTGTTTTTT. It yields the protein CASSHGGGDEKLFF.

This clonotype was detected ten times or more. This chain joins TRBV11-2 and TRBJ2-5; no reliable D call. The CDR3 contains 15 residues. V was trimmed by 1 base and J by 2 bases, leaving 11 bases between them. Germline CDR1 reads SGHAT; CDR2 reads FQNNGV. CDR3 sequence: CASSLGIDGQETQYF. The CDR3, as DNA: TGTGCCAGCAGCTTAGGGATAGACGGACAAGAGACCCAGTACTTC.

The V gene is TRBV20-1, the J gene TRBJ2-1; 12 bases agree with TRBD2. Germline assignment: CDR1 DFQATT and CDR2 SNEGSKA (reference sequence). After removal of 0 bases from V and 8 bases from J, the junction contained 8 bases not matched to a gene. The CDR3 totals 16 residues. The CDR3 spells CSARDMLAGGTDEQFF. The CDR3 nucleotides are TGCAGTGCTAGAGATATGCTAGCGGGAGGGACCGATGAGCAGTTCTTC.

This clonotype was counted at least ten times. The gene calls are TRBV27 and TRBJ1-1; D perhaps matches TRBD1 (5 bases). Per the germline V gene, CDR1 is MNHEY and CDR2 is SMNVEV (reference sequence). Trimming left V 3 bases short and J 4 bases short, with 9 bases between. CDR3 length: 13 amino acids. The CDR3 is CASSLIRGTEAFF. The CDR3 nucleotides read TGTGCCAGCAGTTTGATAAGGGGCACTGAAGCTTTCTTT.